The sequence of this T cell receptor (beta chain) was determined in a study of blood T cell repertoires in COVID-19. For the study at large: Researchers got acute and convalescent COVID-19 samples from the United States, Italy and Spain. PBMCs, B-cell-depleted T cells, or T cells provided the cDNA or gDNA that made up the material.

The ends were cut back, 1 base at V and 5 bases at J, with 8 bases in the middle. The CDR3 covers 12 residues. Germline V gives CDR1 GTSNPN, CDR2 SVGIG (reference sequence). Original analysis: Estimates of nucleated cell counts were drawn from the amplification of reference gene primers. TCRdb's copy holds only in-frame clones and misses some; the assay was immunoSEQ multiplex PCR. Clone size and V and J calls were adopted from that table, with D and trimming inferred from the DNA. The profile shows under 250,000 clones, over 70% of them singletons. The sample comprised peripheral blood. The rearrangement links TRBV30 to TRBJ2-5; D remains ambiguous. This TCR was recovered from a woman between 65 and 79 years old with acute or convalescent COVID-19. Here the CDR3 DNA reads TGTGCCTGGAGTGCGGGTAGGGAGACCCAGTACTTC. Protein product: CAWSAGRETQYF.